What follows are 3 T cell receptor beta chains derived from one specimen sequenced in a study of cytomegalovirus exposure and HLA in healthy donors. The PCR had 60 Vbeta and 13 Jbeta primers. Libraries were prepared by immunoSEQ multiplex PCR; TCRdb keeps only in-frame clonotypes and omits some of them. Of 99,000 or so clones listed, over 80% were seen once; the top ten hold approximately 7.2%. Sequenced: PBMCs. These receptors originate from a man aged 30-40 years in good health and CMV-seropositive.

The sample holds one count of this clone. Other DNA sequences in the same sample also yield this CDR3. CDR3 region: CASSVGQGARQPQHF. In nucleotides, the CDR3 is TGTGCCAGCAGCGTCGGACAGGGGGCGAGACAGCCCCAGCATTTT. The chain has TRBV9 and TRBJ1-5, with TRBD1 matching over 11 bases. V dropped 2 bases and J dropped 7; count of bases not matched to a gene: 5. The CDR3 length is 15 residues. In germline, CDR1 is SGDLS, CDR2 YYNGEE.

V and J are TRBV6-5 and TRBJ1-2; D is uncertain. Trimming removed 2 bases from V and 7 bases from J, with 11 bases in between. This CDR3 comprises 13 residues. Germline V CDR1 and CDR2: MNHEY, SVGAGI. CDR3 protein: CASSYEEGLGYTF. The CDR3 DNA reads as TGTGCCAGCAGTTACGAGGAGGGCCTTGGCTACACCTTC.

This chain joins TRBV6-1 and TRBJ1-1; D gene ambiguous. CDR1 is MNHNS, CDR2 SASEGT, per germline. Trimming cost V 4 bases and J 4 bases, with 19 bases left between them. This CDR3 region has 16 residues. CDR3 DNA: TGTGCCAGCAGTGGGACTCTGGCAGTCCCGGGCACTGAAGCTTTCTTT. Its protein product is CASSGTLAVPGTEAFF.